Listed here are 8 T cell receptor beta chains from one sample, sequenced in a study of blood T cell repertoires in COVID-19 (dated by TCRdb to about 2020). The library was made by the immunoSEQ multiplex PCR assay. TCRdb limited this immuneACCESS table to in-frame rearrangements with V and J called. A share of clones is missing; checked studies link under half to unresolved V genes, and the rest is unexplained. The sample has roughly 350,000 clones on record, around 85% of them singletons. The ten largest clones capture roughly 3.7% of the sample. The specimen was peripheral blood. The source is a woman aged 18-30 years with acute or convalescent COVID-19.

This clone occurred a few times. The genes are TRBV10-3 and TRBJ2-2; 8 nucleotides agree with TRBD2. The ends lost 2 bases at V and 7 bases at J; junction bases unmatched: 9. The CDR3 spans 16 residues. Germline V lookup: CDR1 ENHRY, CDR2 SYGVKD. The CDR3 sequence: CAISEGSGNSDGELFF. DNA of the CDR3: TGTGCCATCAGTGAGGGTAGCGGGAACTCGGACGGGGAGCTGTTTTTT.

The V gene is TRBV4-2, the J gene TRBJ2-3; 12 bases fit TRBD2. The V and J ends lost 0 bases and 3 bases, in that order; junction bases with no gene match: 7. This CDR3 is 18 amino acids long. The germline V gene encodes CDR1 LGHNA and CDR2 YNFKEQ. CDR3 DNA sequence: TGTGCCAGCAGCCAAGATAAGACTAGCGGGAGTAGAACAGATACGCAGTATTTT. Encoded protein: CASSQDKTSGSRTDTQYF.

This clone has a single count. The chain combines TRBV18 with TRBJ2-7; 9 nucleotides align to TRBD1. Trimming removed 4 bases from V and 3 bases from J; junction bases left unmatched: 4. Germline assignment: CDR1 KGHSH and CDR2 LQKENI. The CDR3 extends over 14 amino acids. CDR3 in amino acids: CASSLQGAGYEQYF. The CDR3 region has the DNA TGTGCCAGCTCACTACAGGGGGCGGGCTACGAGCAGTACTTC.

The chain couples TRBV11-1 to TRBJ1-4; TRBD1 aligns across 10 bases. The V and J ends lost 5 bases and 7 bases, in that order; junction bases with no gene match: 4. Germline CDR1 reads SGHAT; CDR2 reads FQDESV (reference sequence). The length of the CDR3 is 14 residues. CDR3 sequence (DNA): TGTGCCAGCAGCCCCGGACAGGGGGGTGAAAAACTGTTTTTT. It yields the protein CASSPGQGGEKLFF.

This chain uses TRBV19 with TRBJ1-3; maybe TRBD1 (5 bases). The CDR3 is 15 residues long. Trimming cost V 7 bases and J 0 bases, with 13 bases left between them. The germline V gene has CDR1 LNHDA and CDR2 SQIVND (reference sequence). CDR3 DNA: TGTGCCAGTATCGAAAGGGGATACTCTGGAAACACCATATATTTT. Encoded protein: CASIERGYSGNTIYF. Full variable domain (remainder filled in from reference TRBV19 and TRBJ1-3): DGGITQSPKYLFRKEGQNVTLSCEQNLNHDAMYWYRQDPGQGLRLIYYSQIVNDFQKGDIAEGYSVSREKKESFPLTVTSAQKNPTAFYLCASIERGYSGNTIYFGEGSWLTVV.

The sample holds one count of this clone. At the DNA level, this CDR3 is encoded by other sequences in the same sample as well. The chain employs TRBV6-5 and TRBJ2-1; 12 positions match TRBD2. The V gene's germline CDR1 is MNHEY and CDR2 SVGAGI. V dropped 6 bases and J dropped 4; count of bases not matched to a gene: 4. The CDR3 runs to 15 residues. As DNA, the CDR3 is TGTGCCAGCAGCTCTGGGACTAGCGGGTACAATGAGCAGTTCTTC. It translates to CASSSGTSGYNEQFF.

This chain links TRBV28 with TRBJ2-3; 9 bases align to TRBD1. With V trimmed by 8 bases and J by 4 bases, 7 bases remained unmatched. The CDR3 has 14 amino acids. Germline V lookup: CDR1 MDHEN, CDR2 SYDVKM. The DNA for the CDR3 is TGTGCCAGCGTAGGACAGGGGAACGCAGATACGCAGTATTTT. Amino acids: CASVGQGNADTQYF. The whole variable domain, filled in from reference TRBV28 and TRBJ2-3, reads DVKVTQSSRYLVKRTGEKVFLECVQDMDHENMFWYRQDPGLGLRLIYFSYDVKMKEKGDIPEGYSVSREKKERFSLILESASTNQTSMYLCASVGQGNADTQYFGPGTRLTVL.

The chain couples TRBV10-3 to TRBJ2-2; 7 nucleotides match TRBD1. Germline trimming cut 4 bases from V and 0 bases from J; bases unmatched to any gene: 8. CDR1 is ENHRY, CDR2 SYGVKD, per germline. The CDR3 is made up of 17 amino acids. The CDR3 DNA reads as TGTGCCATCAGTGCGGACACAGGGGCGCCGAACACCGGGGAGCTGTTTTTT. This codes for CAISADTGAPNTGELFF.